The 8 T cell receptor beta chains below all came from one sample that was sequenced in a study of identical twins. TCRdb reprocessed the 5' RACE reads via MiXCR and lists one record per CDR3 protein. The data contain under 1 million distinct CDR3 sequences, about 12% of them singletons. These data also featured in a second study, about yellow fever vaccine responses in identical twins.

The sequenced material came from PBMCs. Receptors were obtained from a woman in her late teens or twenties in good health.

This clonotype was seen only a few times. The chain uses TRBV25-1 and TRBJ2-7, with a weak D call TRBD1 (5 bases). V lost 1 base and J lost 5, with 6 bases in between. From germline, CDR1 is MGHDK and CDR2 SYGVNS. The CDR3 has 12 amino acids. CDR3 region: CASSELGDEQYF. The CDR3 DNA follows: TGTGCCAGCAGTGAATTAGGGGACGAGCAGTACTTC.

In DNA form, the CDR3 reads TGTGCCAGCAGTGAAGATGAGCTACGGTATACGCAGTATTTT. It codes for CASSEDELRYTQYF. J is TRBJ2-3 and V is TRBV2; D is uncertain. The CDR3 spans 14 residues. Germline CDR1 reads SNHLY; CDR2 reads FYNNEI. Trimming left V 1 base short and J 7 bases short, with 12 bases between.

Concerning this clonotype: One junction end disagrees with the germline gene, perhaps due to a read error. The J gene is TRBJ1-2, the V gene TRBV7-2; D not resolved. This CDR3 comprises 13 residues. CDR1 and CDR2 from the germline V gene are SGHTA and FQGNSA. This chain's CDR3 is CASSLDFTELSDF. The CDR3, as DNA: TGTGCCAGCAGCTTAGACTTCACGGAACTTTCTGATTTC.

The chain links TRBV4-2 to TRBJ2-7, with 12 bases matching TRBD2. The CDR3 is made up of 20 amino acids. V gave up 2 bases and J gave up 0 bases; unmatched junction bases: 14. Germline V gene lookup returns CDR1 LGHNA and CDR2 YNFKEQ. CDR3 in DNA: TGTGCCAGCAGCCAAACCTCGCTCGAGACTAGCGGGAGTATCTCCTACGAGCAGTACTTC. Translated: CASSQTSLETSGSISYEQYF.

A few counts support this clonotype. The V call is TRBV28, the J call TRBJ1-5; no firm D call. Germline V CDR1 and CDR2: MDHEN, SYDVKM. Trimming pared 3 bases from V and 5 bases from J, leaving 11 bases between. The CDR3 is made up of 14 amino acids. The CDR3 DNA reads TGTGCCAGCAGTTTGCGGGTCCGAGATCAGCCCCAGCATTTT. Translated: CASSLRVRDQPQHF. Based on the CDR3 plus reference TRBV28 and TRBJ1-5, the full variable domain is DVKVTQSSRYLVKRTGEKVFLECVQDMDHENMFWYRQDPGLGLRLIYFSYDVKMKEKGDIPEGYSVSREKKERFSLILESASTNQTSMYLCASSLRVRDQPQHFGDGTRLSIL.

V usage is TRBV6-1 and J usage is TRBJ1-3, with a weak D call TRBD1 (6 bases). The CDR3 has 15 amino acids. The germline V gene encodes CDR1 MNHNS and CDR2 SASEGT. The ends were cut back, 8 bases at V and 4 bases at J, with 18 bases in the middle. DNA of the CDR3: TGTGCCAGCGGGGAGCTGGGGGCGTCAGGAAACACCATATATTTT. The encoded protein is CASGELGASGNTIYF.

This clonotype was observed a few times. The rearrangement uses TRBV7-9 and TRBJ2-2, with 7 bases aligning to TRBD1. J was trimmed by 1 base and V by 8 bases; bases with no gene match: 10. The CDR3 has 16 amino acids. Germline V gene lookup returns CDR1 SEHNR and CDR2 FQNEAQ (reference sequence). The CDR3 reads CASGPTGTENTGELFF. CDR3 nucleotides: TGTGCCAGCGGACCGACCGGGACAGAGAACACCGGGGAGCTGTTTTTT.

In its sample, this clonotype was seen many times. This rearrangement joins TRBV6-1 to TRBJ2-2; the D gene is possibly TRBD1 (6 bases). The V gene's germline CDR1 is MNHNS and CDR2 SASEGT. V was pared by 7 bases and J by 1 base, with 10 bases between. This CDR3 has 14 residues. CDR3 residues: CASNQQGNTGELFF. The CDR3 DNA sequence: TGTGCCAGCAACCAACAGGGGAACACCGGGGAGCTGTTTTTT.